Here is one T cell receptor beta chain with its context. The data originate from a study of T cells in Graves' hyperthyroidism and ophthalmopathy. TCR beta CDR3 regions were amplified from RNA transcripts. The study used the HTBI primer set for a first-round RT-PCR of the TCR CDR3. TCRdb itself ran the multiplex PCR reads through MiXCR, one entry per CDR3 protein. The sample consists of around 660,000 distinct CDR3 sequences, just under 45% of them appearing once. The sequence derives from an adult man with Graves' disease, either hyperthyroidism or ophthalmopathy (not recorded which). Sequenced input: peripheral blood or thyroid tissue (not recorded which).

Here the CDR3 reads CSSGQAGSPLHF. The CDR3 DNA reads as TGCAGCAGTGGACAGGCGGGATCACCCCTCCACTTT. This chain connects TRBV29-1 to TRBJ1-6, with 7 bases that match TRBD1. This CDR3 region has 12 residues. Germline loops: CDR1 SQVTM, CDR2 ANQGSEA. V was clipped by 8 bases and J by 10 bases; unmatched bases: 8.